This T cell receptor beta chain was sequenced in a study of blood T cell repertoires in COVID-19. Across the whole study: Sample material is recorded as cDNA or gDNA derived from T cells, B-cell-depleted T cells, or PBMCs.

Assay: immunoSEQ multiplex PCR; the TCRdb copy retains only in-frame clones and omits some. The sample carries about 150,000 clones, around 75% recorded once. CDR1 and CDR2 (germline): SQVTM, ANQGSEA. The CDR3 totals 10 residues. V gave up 7 bases and J gave up 5 bases, with 8 bases separating them. The sequence derives from a woman of 80 years or more with acute or convalescent COVID-19. Sequencing was done on a sample of peripheral blood. The V gene is TRBV29-1, the J gene TRBJ2-5, with no clear D. The CDR3 region is CSAYGETQYF. The CDR3, as DNA: TGCAGCGCCTACGGGGAGACCCAGTACTTC. The complete variable domain, with remaining parts taken from reference TRBV29-1 and TRBJ2-5, reads SAVISQKPSRDICQRGTSLTIQCQVDSQVTMMFWYRQQPGQSLTLIATANQGSEATYESGFVIDKFPISRPNLTFSTLTVSNMSPEDSSIYLCSAYGETQYFGPGTRLLVL.